This is a list of T cell receptor beta chains from one sample in a study of Ad26.COV2.S vaccination and SARS-CoV-2 variants. Sequencing was performed with immunoSEQ multiplex PCR; in TCRdb, only in-frame clones are kept and a portion is missing. The sample holds about 350,000 clones, less than 90% seen once. The sequences come from peripheral blood, collected in a trial of Ad26.COV2.S vaccine versus placebo. These receptors all come from a person between 18 and 65 years old who received the Ad26.COV2.S COVID-19 vaccine or a placebo. Each CDR3 is given with its conserved first and last residue. The D gene is left open where the match is weak. Some rows mark clone size as missing; the rest say once, few, many or name a class of expanded clone.

>TRBV30|-|TRBJ2-1|TRBD2
CAWNSGRVDEQFF
TGTGCCTGGAACAGCGGGAGGGTGGATGAGCAGTTCTTC
>TRBV6-2/TRBV6-3|-|TRBJ1-1|-
CASSLGGGAFF
TGTGCCAGCAGTTTAGGGGGGGGAGCTTTCTTT
>TRBV5-1|-|TRBJ1-1|-
CASSLNVGDLNTEAFF
TGCGCCAGCAGCTTGAACGTAGGGGATCTAAACACTGAAGCTTTCTTT
>TRBV3-1/TRBV3-2|-|TRBJ1-1|-
CASSQQGMNTEAFF
TGTGCCAGCAGCCAACAAGGAATGAACACTGAAGCTTTCTTT
>TRBV7-2|-|TRBJ1-3|-
CASSGDRLSSGNTIYF
TGTGCCAGCAGCGGGGACCGATTAAGCTCTGGAAACACCATATATTTT
>TRBV28|-|TRBJ2-1|-
CASSLDRVLNEQFF
TGTGCCAGCAGTTTAGATAGGGTCTTAAATGAGCAGTTCTTC
>TRBV6-5|once|TRBJ2-7|-
CAATRGPPSEQYF
TGTGCCGCCACCAGGGGTCCCCCCAGCGAGCAGTACTTC
>TRBV27|-|TRBJ2-5|-
CASSLSYQETQYF
TGTGCCAGCAGTCTATCGTACCAAGAGACCCAGTACTTC
>TRBV5-1|-|TRBJ2-2|TRBD2
CASSLGTSGGAAGELFF
TGCGCCAGCAGCTTGGGAACTAGCGGGGGGGCCGCCGGGGAGCTGTTTTTT
>TRBV5-1|-|TRBJ2-3|-
CASSNSRSTDTQYF
TGCGCCAGCAGCAATTCTAGATCCACAGATACGCAGTATTTT
>TRBV6-5|-|TRBJ2-1|-
CASSYSIRVGYNEQFF
TGTGCCAGCAGTTACTCGATCAGGGTGGGGTACAATGAGCAGTTCTTC
>TRBV13|-|TRBJ1-2|-
CATPMRSSNYGYTF
TGTGCCACTCCCATGCGTTCTTCTAACTATGGCTACACCTTC
>TRBV2|-|TRBJ2-1|-
CASSEGTSEQFF
TGTGCCAGCAGTGAGGGAACAAGTGAGCAGTTCTTC
>TRBV10-3|-|TRBJ1-2|-
CAISELLIANYGYTF
TGTGCCATCAGTGAGCTCCTGATAGCTAACTATGGCTACACCTTC
>TRBV5-1|-|TRBJ2-3|-
CASSSRTTDTQYF
TGCGCCAGCAGCTCGCGGACGACGGATACGCAGTATTTT
>TRBV28|-|TRBJ2-5|TRBD1
CASSFEDRGTQYF
TGTGCCAGCAGTTTCGAGGACAGGGGGACCCAGTACTTC
>TRBV19|-|TRBJ1-5|-
CASSMTVRDPPGF
TGTGCCAGTAGTATGACGGTCCGGGACCCCCCAGGGTTT
>TRBV3-1/TRBV3-2|-|TRBJ1-2|-
CASSQDRTLGYTF
TGTGCCAGCAGCCAAGATCGGACCCTTGGCTACACCTTC
>TRBV12-5|-|TRBJ1-1|-
CASGLDGNTEAFF
TGTGCTAGTGGTTTGGACGGGAACACTGAAGCTTTCTTT
>TRBV28|-|TRBJ2-3|-
CASSLPNTRTDTQYF
TGTGCCAGCAGTTTACCTAACACCCGCACAGATACGCAGTATTTT
>TRBV7-9|-|TRBJ2-3|-
CASSPPRAGNTDTQYF
TGTGCCAGCAGCCCCCCACGGGCAGGGAATACAGATACGCAGTATTTT
>TRBV7-3|-|TRBJ2-3|-
CASSPGGDTQYF
TGTGCCAGCAGCCCAGGGGGGGATACGCAGTATTTT
>TRBV7-2|-|TRBJ2-3|TRBD2
CASSKGLAGVTDTQYF
TGTGCCAGCAGCAAGGGACTAGCGGGAGTCACAGATACGCAGTATTTT
>TRBV4-1|-|TRBJ2-1|-
CASSQPPDPHEQFF
TGCGCCAGCAGCCAACCTCCCGACCCCCATGAGCAGTTCTTC
>TRBV6-5|-|TRBJ1-2|-
CASSYSSAGTNYGYTF
TGTGCCAGCAGTTATTCCAGCGCGGGGACTAACTATGGCTACACCTTC